The T cell receptor beta chain described here comes from a study of beta chain features in type 1 diabetes. A CD45RO/CCR7/CD25/CD127/CD95/CD27 panel sorted naive, central memory, regulatory and stem cell-like memory CD4+ cells. The CDR3 loop spans 12 amino acids. Trimming removed 4 bases from V and 3 bases from J, with 7 bases in between. CDR1 MNHNS and CDR2 SASEGT come from the germline V gene. About this clone: The antigen is undetermined.

Points from the study as a whole: Moderate yet significant TCRB CDR3 shortening was seen in Type 1 diabetes patients in all four CD4+ subsets. TCRB rearrangement may or may not be influenced by HLA type; here this remained unresolved. Researchers cautioned that cDNA sequencing could over-represent cells with high TCR expression.

Every bit of the isolated RNA underwent reverse transcription, so sequencing read expressed TCRB transcripts. Generated by immunoSEQ multiplex PCR, the TCRdb table keeps only in-frame clones and is missing some. The sample contains 300,000 to 450,000 clones, around 10% of which appear only once. The sequenced material came from central memory CD4+ T cells from blood. The chain has TRBV6-1 and TRBJ2-7; D remains unclear. The clonotype originates from a man aged 25-45 years with type 1 diabetes. The CDR3 DNA is TGTGCCAGCAGTGCCCGCTACTACGAGCAGTACTTC. Translating it yields CASSARYYEQYF.